The 7 T cell receptor beta chains listed next were all sequenced from one sample in a study of control samples from healthy donors and cancer patients. Sequencing was performed with immunoSEQ multiplex PCR; in TCRdb, only in-frame clones are kept and a portion is missing. The sample records more than 75,000 clones, over 60% being singletons. Specimen: blood. Receptor source: a woman under 40 in good health.

J is TRBJ1-2 and V is TRBV9; D may be TRBD1 (6 bases). Germline CDR1 and CDR2: SGDLS and YYNGEE. Trimming left V 3 bases short and J 1 base short, with 13 bases between. There are 15 residues in the CDR3. DNA of the CDR3: TGTGCCAGCAGCGCGTCGACAGGCCTTAACTATGGCTACACCTTC. This encodes CASSASTGLNYGYTF. The full variable domain, completed using reference TRBV9 and TRBJ1-2, is DSGVTQTPKHLITATGQRVTLRCSPRSGDLSVYWYQQSLDQGLQFLIQYYNGEERAKGNILERFSAQQFPDLHSELNLSSLELGDSALYFCASSASTGLNYGYTFGSGTRLTVV.

This chain connects TRBV5-1 to TRBJ1-4, with 9 bases fitting TRBD1. The CDR3 is 14 residues long. V was clipped by 4 bases and J by 5 bases; unmatched bases: 3. Per germline, CDR1 SGHRS and CDR2 YFSETQ. CDR3 sequence reads: CASSPGQGNEKLFF. The CDR3 DNA reads TGCGCCAGCAGCCCCGGACAGGGGAATGAAAAACTGTTTTTT.

This clone was counted at least ten times. The rearrangement joins TRBV7-2 to TRBJ1-2; the D is unclear. Germline V gene data show CDR1 as SGHTA and CDR2 as FQGNSA. V shed 5 bases and J shed 8 bases, with 18 bases lying between them. There are 14 residues in the CDR3. The CDR3 sequence is CASSVQSFARGYTF. Written as DNA, the CDR3 is TGTGCCAGCAGCGTTCAGTCATTTGCTCGAGGCTACACCTTC. Drawing the rest from reference TRBV7-2 and TRBJ1-2, the complete variable domain is GAGVSQSPSNKVTEKGKDVELRCDPISGHTALYWYRQSLGQGLEFLIYFQGNSAPDKSGLPSDRFSAERTGGSVSTLTIQRTQQEDSAVYLCASSVQSFARGYTFGSGTRLTVV.

The V and J genes are TRBV2 and TRBJ2-7, with 7 bases lining up with TRBD1. The CDR3 spans 13 residues. Germline V CDR1 and CDR2: SNHLY, FYNNEI. V lost 6 bases to trimming and J lost 1 base; unmatched junction nucleotides: 3. CDR3 sequence (DNA): TGTGCCAGCAGGGGGACAGCGTCCTACGAGCAGTACTTC. Encoded protein: CASRGTASYEQYF. Complete variable domain (other parts from reference TRBV2 and TRBJ2-7): EPEVTQTPSHQVTQMGQEVILRCVPISNHLYFYWYRQILGQKVEFLVSFYNNEISEKSEIFDDQFSVERPDGSNFTLKIRSTKLEDSAMYFCASRGTASYEQYFGPGTRLTVT.

V usage is TRBV4-3 and J usage is TRBJ1-1; D remains ambiguous. Trimming removed 0 bases at V and 5 bases at J, with 10 bases between. CDR1 is LGHNA, CDR2 YSLEER, per germline. This CDR3 region has 14 residues. The CDR3 nucleotides are TGCGCCAGCAGCCAAGATCTAGGTTGGACTGAAGCTTTCTTT. Translation gives CASSQDLGWTEAFF.

This clone occurred once. The rearrangement uses TRBV5-5 and TRBJ1-4; D is perhaps TRBD1 (5 bases). V was cut by 4 bases and J by 3 bases, with 10 bases left in between. Germline loops: CDR1 SGHKS, CDR2 YYEKEE (reference sequence). This CDR3 comprises 14 residues. The CDR3 DNA reads as TGTGCCAGCAGCCGAGGAGGGGCTAATGAAAAACTGTTTTTT. Its protein product is CASSRGGANEKLFF.

The J gene is TRBJ2-2, the V gene TRBV10-2; either TRBD1 or TRBD2 may supply D (5 bases each). CDR3 length: 14 amino acids. Per germline, CDR1 WSHSY and CDR2 SAAADI. V shed 7 bases and J shed 0 bases, with 9 bases lying between them. CDR3 coding DNA: TGCGCCAGCAAAGGGACCCCGAACACCGGGGAGCTGTTTTTT. Amino acids: CASKGTPNTGELFF.